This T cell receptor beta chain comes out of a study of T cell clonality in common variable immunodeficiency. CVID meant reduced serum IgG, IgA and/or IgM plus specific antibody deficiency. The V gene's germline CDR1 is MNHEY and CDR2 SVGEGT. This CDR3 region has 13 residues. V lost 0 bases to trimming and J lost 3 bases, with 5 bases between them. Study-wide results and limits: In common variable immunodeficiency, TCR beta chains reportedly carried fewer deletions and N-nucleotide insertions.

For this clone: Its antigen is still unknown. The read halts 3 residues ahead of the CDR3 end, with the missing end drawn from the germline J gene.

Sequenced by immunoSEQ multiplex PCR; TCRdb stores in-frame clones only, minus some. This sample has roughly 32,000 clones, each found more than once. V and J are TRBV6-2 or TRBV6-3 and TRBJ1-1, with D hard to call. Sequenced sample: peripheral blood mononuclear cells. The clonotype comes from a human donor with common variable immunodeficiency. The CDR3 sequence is CASSYSPDTEAFF. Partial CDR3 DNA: TGTGCCAGCAGTTACTCCCCCGACACTGAA.